The next 26 T cell receptor beta chains were all read from a single sample in a study of T cell repertoires in cytomegalovirus infection (dated by TCRdb to between 2017 and 2020). The data were produced on an Illumina HiSeq 1500. The raw public reads went through TCRdb reprocessing: fastp at Q25, MiXCR clone calling, in-frame beta chains kept. Records with the same CDR3 protein are collapsed into one entry carrying the most frequent genes and DNA. The sample contains around 450,000 distinct CDR3 sequences, approximately 33% of them found a single time. In total, the top ten clones hold about an eighth of the sample. Sequencing used PBMCs. The source of these receptors is a human donor in good health (CMV status not recorded). Some clones in this sample may be carry-over from other donors' samples.

This clonotype occurred many times. The J gene is TRBJ1-5, the V gene TRBV7-2, with D unresolved. Trimming took off 1 base at V and 2 bases at J, with 15 bases between the two ends. The germline V gene encodes CDR1 SGHTA and CDR2 FQGNSA. The CDR3 spans 17 residues. The CDR3 region has the DNA TGTGCCAGCAGCTTAGGACCACACCATAGGGGCAATCAGCCCCAGCATTTT. Protein sequence: CASSLGPHHRGNQPQHF. The full variable domain, with the rest looked up from reference TRBV7-2 and TRBJ1-5, is GAGVSQSPSNKVTEKGKDVELRCDPISGHTALYWYRQSLGQGLEFLIYFQGNSAPDKSGLPSDRFSAERTGGSVSTLTIQRTQQEDSAVYLCASSLGPHHRGNQPQHFGDGTRLSIL.

J is TRBJ1-1 and V is TRBV6-1; D gene uncertain. V lost 4 bases and J 7 bases, leaving 13 bases between the germline ends. The CDR3 extends over 13 amino acids. Looked up from germline, CDR1 is MNHNS and CDR2 is SASEGT. The CDR3 nucleotides are TGTGCCAGCAGTGTGGCCCTGGAAAGTGAAGCTTTCTTT. It is translated as CASSVALESEAFF.

The chain has TRBV4-2 and TRBJ1-1; the D is unclear. This CDR3 contains 16 residues. V shed 1 base and J shed 0 bases, with 12 bases lying between them. Germline lookup yields CDR1 LGHNA and CDR2 YNFKEQ. Here the CDR3 reads CASSQAKRSLNTEAFF. CDR3 coding DNA: TGTGCCAGCAGCCAAGCCAAGAGGTCGCTGAACACTGAAGCTTTCTTT.

The chain combines TRBV5-5 with TRBJ2-7, with D maybe TRBD1 (5 bases). Germline V gene sequence: CDR1 SGHKS, CDR2 YYEKEE (reference sequence). Trimming removed 3 bases at V and 4 bases at J, with 14 bases between. This CDR3 comprises 14 residues. CDR3 sequence (DNA): TGTGCCAGCAGCTGTCTAAATTCAGGGTACGAGCAGTACTTC. This encodes CASSCLNSGYEQYF.

Turning to this clonotype: One base away lies a much larger clone, so this may be a sequencing read error. This chain uses TRBV7-2 with TRBJ2-7; 7 bases are shared with TRBD2. The CDR3 runs 14 residues. Per the germline V gene, CDR1 is SGHTA and CDR2 is FQGNSA. The CDR3 reads CASSPGGGSYKQYF. The DNA for the CDR3 is TGTGCCAGCAGCCCGGGGGGAGGTTCCTACAAGCAGTACTTC. Looking up the rest from reference TRBV7-2 and TRBJ2-7 gives the full variable domain: GAGVSQSPSNKVTEKGKDVELRCDPISGHTALYWYRQSLGQGLEFLIYFQGNSAPDKSGLPSDRFSAERTGGSVSTLTIQRTQQEDSAVYLCASSPGGGSYKQYFGPGTRLTVT.

This clonotype was counted at least ten times. The chain couples TRBV7-2 to TRBJ2-1, with D maybe TRBD1 (6 bases). This CDR3 has 12 amino acids. Germline CDR1 is SGHTA and CDR2 is FQGNSA. Trimming stripped 5 bases from V and 9 bases from J, with 11 bases between. The CDR3 region has the DNA TGTGCCAGCAGCGTTGACAGGATTGAGCAGTTCTTC. Residues: CASSVDRIEQFF.

V gene TRBV11-2 combines with J gene TRBJ1-1, with D tentatively TRBD1 (5 bases). This CDR3 is built from 12 residues. Germline values: CDR1 SGHAT, CDR2 FQNNGV. V lost 5 bases, J lost 5 bases, and 9 bases lay in between. CDR3 nucleotide sequence: TGTGCCAGCAGCAAGACAGTTACTGAAGCTTTCTTT. It translates to CASSKTVTEAFF.

This clonotype showed up just a few times. This chain connects TRBV7-9 to TRBJ1-2; D is uncertain. Looked up from germline, CDR1 is SEHNR and CDR2 is FQNEAQ (reference sequence). V lost 0 bases and J 2 bases, leaving 13 bases between the germline ends. CDR3 length: 16 residues. CDR3 in DNA: TGTGCCAGCAGCTTAGCAGGATTTCCGGGCAACTATGGCTACACCTTC. Protein: CASSLAGFPGNYGYTF.

In its sample, this clonotype was seen a few times. This chain connects TRBV28 to TRBJ1-4; no definite D call. In germline, CDR1 is MDHEN, CDR2 SYDVKM. The germline V and J ends were trimmed by 4 bases and 7 bases, with 16 bases remaining between them. The CDR3 sequence is 15 residues long. The CDR3 protein is CASSWRPGHTEKLFF. The CDR3 region has the DNA TGTGCCAGCAGTTGGCGCCCCGGCCATACTGAAAAACTGTTTTTT.

For the CDR3, the DNA is TGCAGTGCTAGAGTGCAGGGGAGGGGGGGCACTGAAGCTTTCTTT. Translated, it gives CSARVQGRGGTEAFF. The chain has TRBV20-1 and TRBJ1-1, with TRBD1 as a possible D gene (6 bases). Germline CDR1 and CDR2: DFQATT and SNEGSKA (reference sequence). The CDR3 consists of 15 residues. V was shortened by 1 base and J by 4 bases, with 16 bases between the two germline ends.

Turning to this clonotype: Given a much more abundant clone one base away, this may be a read error. V gene TRBV7-2 combines with J gene TRBJ2-7; 11 bases agree with TRBD1. This CDR3 has 16 residues. Germline V lookup: CDR1 SGHTA, CDR2 FQGNSA. The CDR3 DNA reads as TGTGTCAGCAGCCCCCGCCTCGGGACAGGGGGCTACGAGCAGTACTTC. It is translated as CVSSPRLGTGGYEQYF.

A note on this clonotype: A single base separates this from a much larger clone, so it may be a read error. The rearrangement joins TRBV7-9 to TRBJ1-4; weak D call: TRBD1 (5 bases). CDR1 SEHNR and CDR2 FQNEAQ come from the germline V gene (reference sequence). The CDR3 is 15 residues long. Here the CDR3 reads CDSSDTGTEPEKLFF. DNA of the CDR3: TGTGACAGCAGCGATACTGGGACGGAACCTGAAAAACTGTTTTTT.

The chain carries TRBV6-5 and TRBJ2-4; D not certain. This CDR3 has 16 amino acids. Germline CDR1 and CDR2: MNHEY and SVGAGI. The germline V and J ends were trimmed by 4 bases and 0 bases, with 13 bases remaining between them. The CDR3 reads CASSLDGELAKNIQYF. CDR3 nucleotide sequence: TGTGCCAGCAGTTTGGACGGCGAACTAGCCAAAAACATTCAGTACTTC.

About this clonotype itself: Germline and junction disagree at one end, which may indicate a read error. This sequence joins TRBV6-2 or TRBV6-3 and TRBJ1-1, with TRBD1 as a possible D gene (5 bases). CDR3 size: 14 residues. Germline V gene data show CDR1 as MNHEY and CDR2 as SVGEGT. The chain's CDR3 is CARSFGRDGIEAFF. Written as DNA, the CDR3 is TGTGCCCGCAGTTTCGGCCGGGACGGTATAGAAGCTTTCTTT.

This clonotype was counted once. One end of the junction fails to match germline, which may point to a read error. The rearrangement links TRBV3-1 to TRBJ1-4; possible D gene TRBD1, 5 bases. Germline values: CDR1 LGHDT, CDR2 YNNKEL (reference sequence). This CDR3 has 11 amino acids. CDR3 amino acids: CASSQVGETVF. The CDR3, as DNA: TGTGCCAGCAGCCAAGTGGGGGAAACGGTTTTT.

On this clonotype itself: This is likely a read error, given that the CDR3 carries no conserved phenylalanine or tryptophan at its end. The chain recombines TRBV20-1 with TRBJ2-2; D not resolved. V shed 2 bases and J shed 4 bases, with 8 bases lying between them. The germline CDR1 and CDR2 sequences are DFQATT and SNEGSKA (reference sequence). This CDR3 comprises 13 residues. The CDR3: CSARMAITGELFL. The CDR3 bases are TGCAGTGCTAGAATGGCGATCACCGGGGAGCTGTTTTTA.

The chain is built from TRBV6-2 or TRBV6-3 and TRBJ2-7; D is undetermined. The V gene's germline CDR1 is MNHEY and CDR2 SVGEGT. Trimming took off 3 bases at V and 3 bases at J, with 9 bases between the two ends. This CDR3 spans 13 amino acids. The CDR3 reads CASSYLDDYEQYF. The CDR3 nucleotides are TGTGCCAGCAGTTATCTCGACGACTACGAGCAGTACTTC.

This clonotype was seen at least ten times. The rearrangement links TRBV7-2 to TRBJ2-7; D may match TRBD1 or TRBD2 (6 bases each). CDR3 length equals 19 residues. The germline V gene encodes CDR1 SGHTA and CDR2 FQGNSA. V dropped 2 bases and J dropped 3 bases, with 26 bases sitting between them. The CDR3 loop reads CASSLLWGLVRGANYEQYF. In DNA form, the CDR3 reads TGTGCCAGCAGCTTATTATGGGGGCTTGTGCGGGGCGCTAACTACGAGCAGTACTTC.

V gene TRBV6-2 or TRBV6-3 combines with J gene TRBJ2-7, with 8 bases that match TRBD1. V gave up 6 bases and J gave up 5 bases; unmatched junction bases: 3. Looked up from germline, CDR1 is MNHEY and CDR2 is SVGEGT. There are 12 residues in the CDR3. In DNA, the CDR3 is TGTGCCAGCAGGGGACAGGCCCACGAGCAGTACTTC. Translation gives CASRGQAHEQYF.

This clonotype was counted at least ten times. The V and J genes are TRBV7-8 and TRBJ2-5; TRBD2 matches at 10 bases. J lost 3 bases, V lost 4 bases, and 8 bases had no gene match. Germline V CDR1 and CDR2: SGHVS, FQNEAQ. The CDR3 spans 16 residues. The chain's CDR3 is CASSSHSLAGEETQYF. CDR3 coding DNA: TGTGCCAGCAGCTCCCACTCCCTAGCGGGGGAAGAGACCCAGTACTTC.

This clonotype has ten or more counts. V usage is TRBV12-3 or TRBV12-4 and J usage is TRBJ2-7, with 7 bases matching TRBD1. CDR3 length equals 14 residues. V dropped 1 base and J dropped 2; count of bases not matched to a gene: 2. As DNA, the CDR3 is TGTGCCAGCAGTTTAGAGGGGGCGGCCTACGAGCAGTACTTC. Residues: CASSLEGAAYEQYF.

The gene calls are TRBV27 and TRBJ1-2, with D uncertain. Germline CDR1 and CDR2: MNHEY and SMNVEV (reference sequence). Deletions cut 5 bases from V and 8 bases from J, with 15 bases between. The CDR3 spans 13 residues. CDR3: CASSLDPNWGYTF. As DNA, the CDR3 is TGTGCCAGCAGTCTTGACCCAAACTGGGGCTACACCTTC.

The rearrangement links TRBV28 to TRBJ1-2; D call uncertain. Trimming pared 3 bases from V and 3 bases from J, leaving 14 bases between. Germline V gives CDR1 MDHEN, CDR2 SYDVKM. The CDR3 is 15 residues long. The CDR3 sequence is CASSLMVKLYYGYTF. CDR3 coding DNA: TGTGCCAGCAGTTTGATGGTCAAGCTCTACTATGGCTACACCTTC.

Worth noting for this clonotype: A much bigger clone sits one base away, suggesting this may be a read error. The chain couples TRBV7-8 to TRBJ2-7, with 9 bases identical to TRBD2. Germline assignment: CDR1 SGHVS and CDR2 FQNEAQ. The CDR3 covers 14 residues. This chain's CDR3 is CASSLRGGLDEKYF. As DNA, the CDR3 is TGTGCCAGCAGCTTGCGGGGGGGCCTCGACGAGAAGTACTTC. Looking up the rest from reference TRBV7-8 and TRBJ2-7 gives the full variable domain: GAGVSQSPRYKVAKRGQDVALRCDPISGHVSLFWYQQALGQGPEFLTYFQNEAQLDKSGLPSDRFFAERPEGSVSTLKIQRTQQEDSAVYLCASSLRGGLDEKYFGPGTRLTVT.

This rearrangement joins TRBV6-2 or TRBV6-3 to TRBJ1-5; D may be TRBD1 (6 bases). CDR3 length: 15 residues. Trimming removed 6 bases from V and 3 bases from J, with 15 bases in between. Germline CDR1 is MNHEY and CDR2 is SVGEGT. DNA of the CDR3: TGTGCCAGCAGCCCGTACAGGGTGATCAATCAGCCCCAGCATTTT. It translates to CASSPYRVINQPQHF.

The chain recombines TRBV7-9 with TRBJ2-3; perhaps TRBD1 as D (6 bases). The CDR3 is 14 residues long. V was clipped by 5 bases and J by 5 bases, with 14 bases between them. CDR1 is SEHNR and CDR2 is FQNEAQ in the germline V gene (reference sequence). CDR3 DNA sequence: TGTGCCAGCAGCCAGAGGGGGTTCGTAGATACGCAGTATTTT. This encodes CASSQRGFVDTQYF. The full variable domain, completed using reference TRBV7-9 and TRBJ2-3, is DTGVSQNPRHKITKRGQNVTFRCDPISEHNRLYWYRQTLGQGPEFLTYFQNEAQLEKSRLLSDRFSAERPKGSFSTLEIQRTEQGDSAMYLCASSQRGFVDTQYFGPGTRLTVL.